This TCR beta chain was sequenced for a study of shared T cell receptors in the human thymus (dated by TCRdb to the early 2020s). Study-level background: The study examined how self-reactive, shared T-cell receptor alpha chains are generated in the human thymus.

Library creation used the immunoSEQ multiplex PCR assay. Held by TCRdb, this immuneACCESS table contains in-frame sequences only and omits some clones. Under half of the omission traces to an unresolved V gene where checked; the cause of the rest is unknown. The sample table lists roughly 710,000 clones, 80% to 90% of them with a count of one. The top ten clones comprise roughly 0.01% of the sample. The CDR3 starts with the cysteine, ends with the phenylalanine, and has 18 residues. The only DNA kept is the CDR3, 54 bases in frame from the first base. V is clipped by 0 bases and J by 0 bases, and the sequence between their germline boundaries is 18 bases long. The germline V gene specifies SGHTA as CDR1 and FQGNSA as CDR2. As concerns this clone: Its antigen remains unidentified. One base away there is no much larger clone; base qualities are not given.

The same data also went into a second study, on human thymus T cells. As the second publication notes: Donors were immunologically healthy infants undergoing open corrective cardiac surgery for congenital heart defects in Finland. The thymus tissue came from surgical resects taken out during corrective cardiac surgery. Both the thymic and the peripheral blood repertoires appeared to show biased V and J gene segment usage. The related research found that thymic TCR repertoires overlapped highly between unrelated individuals. The study used about 8 infant thymus samples plus four related peripheral blood samples to characterize TCR alpha and beta repertoires. The cohort included about 6 male and two female infants, with donor ages spanning 7 to 244 days. Thymocytes were released mechanically from tissue and stored at -70 °C as pellets of roughly 8.5-32 million cells. A QIAsymphony instrument was used to extract genomic DNA from the frozen cell pellets. The immunoSEQ multiplex PCR assay was used to amplify the TCRB and TCRAD loci from a standardized amount of quality-controlled genomic DNA. The amplicons covered the V(D)J region and were long enough to include the CDR3 and to identify the V and J genes. The commercial immunoSEQ service was used to sequence amplicons on an Illumina platform. Primer bias and sequencing errors were corrected using previously described methods, and TCRAD and TCRB definitions followed the IMGT database. Repertoires were analysed with immunoSEQ Analyzer 3.0 and VDJTools, covering basic statistics, V/J segment usage, diversity estimates, rarefaction and pairwise overlap. Diversity was estimated with Chao1, ChaoE, Efron-Thisted, Shannon and inverse Simpson indices, and also on datasets down-sampled to the smallest sample. Repertoire overlap was assessed by strict matching of CDR3 nucleotide sequence, V gene and J gene, and clustering was done by Jaccard-based multidimensional scaling. Thymus samples yielded on average around 800,000 unique TCRB clonotypes, compared with 70,000 to 85,000 from blood samples.

The sequenced sample consisted of thymocytes. This chain joins TRBV7-2 to TRBJ2-7, with no confidently assigned D gene. This sequence originates from a girl under three years old with a congenital heart defect. Donor details come from another sample of the same person, matched by shared clones. The CDR3 region: CASSLAPTSTPGSYEQYF. The sequenced DNA is TGTGCCAGCAGCTTAGCCCCCACCTCGACTCCCGGCTCCTACGAGCAGTACTTC.